In this sample, the clone carrying this T cell receptor beta chain turned up many times. Its antigen remains unknown. The CDR3 spans 14 residues. V was clipped by 3 bases and J by 0 bases, with 9 bases between them. The germline V gene has CDR1 DFQATT and CDR2 SNEGSKA (reference sequence). This sample is drawn from a study of Graves' ophthalmopathy and Graves' hyperthyroidism. The authors amplified TCR beta CDR3 regions from RNA transcripts. The workflow started with a first-round RT-PCR run with HTBI primers and then moved on to a second-round multiplex PCR. TCRdb analysed the multiplex PCR reads with MiXCR anew, one entry per CDR3 protein. Found here are 57,000 or so distinct CDR3 sequences, approximately 50% of them singletons; the top ten hold 4.5% to 5%. General study results and limits: Most thyroid-expanded clonotypes exceeding 0.001 frequency were also found in blood. The study's model predicted ophthalmopathy progression at roughly 64% sensitivity and about 72% specificity.

Every ophthalmopathy donor presented moderate-to-severe activity, CAS ≥3, NOSPECS ≥4 and duration under 3 months. Researchers turned away patients with other autoimmune diseases, uncontrolled infections, pregnancy or lactation. The source is an adult woman with Graves' ophthalmopathy. The sequencing input was peripheral blood. The V and J genes are TRBV20-1 and TRBJ2-1, with a weak D call TRBD2 (5 bases). The CDR3 DNA follows: TGCAGTGCTAGGGGCGGGTACTCCTACAATGAGCAGTTCTTC. Its translation: CSARGGYSYNEQFF.